Below are 4 T cell receptor beta chains sequenced from a single sample in a study of blood T cell repertoires in COVID-19. Profiled with immunoSEQ multiplex PCR; TCRdb holds only in-frame clones, not every one. The sample lists 90,000 or so clones, about 79% seen once, with roughly 25% in the top ten. The sample consisted of peripheral blood. These receptors were obtained from a man between 60 and 75 years old with acute or convalescent COVID-19.

The V and J genes are TRBV12-3 or TRBV12-4 and TRBJ2-7; D is possibly TRBD1 (6 bases). Trimming took off 4 bases at V and 6 bases at J, with 7 bases between the two ends. The CDR3 extends over 11 amino acids. The CDR3 loop is CASSSGAEQYV. The CDR3, as DNA: TGTGCCAGCAGTTCAGGGGCCGAGCAGTACGTC.

The chain employs TRBV7-2 and TRBJ2-5; tentatively, D is TRBD2 (5 bases). Deletions cut 4 bases from V and 5 bases from J, with 11 bases between. The V gene's germline CDR1 is SGHTA and CDR2 FQGNSA. This CDR3 contains 13 residues. The CDR3 sequence is CASSWRLLETQYF. Written as DNA, the CDR3 is TGTGCCAGCAGCTGGAGGTTGTTGGAGACCCAGTACTTC.

The chain joins TRBV6-5 to TRBJ2-7; D call uncertain. CDR3 length equals 13 residues. Germline loops: CDR1 MNHEY, CDR2 SVGAGI. V lost 6 bases, J lost 3 bases, and 12 bases lay in between. The CDR3 sequence: CASSLTPFYEQYV. In DNA form, the CDR3 reads TGTGCCAGCAGCCTAACTCCATTCTACGAGCAGTACGTC.

This chain joins TRBV12-3 or TRBV12-4 and TRBJ1-2, with D unclear. The CDR3 runs 12 residues. V shed 6 bases and J shed 5 bases, with 10 bases lying between them. CDR3 residues: CASRSREYGYTF. The CDR3 DNA reads as TGTGCCAGCAGATCTCGGGAGTATGGCTACACCTTC.